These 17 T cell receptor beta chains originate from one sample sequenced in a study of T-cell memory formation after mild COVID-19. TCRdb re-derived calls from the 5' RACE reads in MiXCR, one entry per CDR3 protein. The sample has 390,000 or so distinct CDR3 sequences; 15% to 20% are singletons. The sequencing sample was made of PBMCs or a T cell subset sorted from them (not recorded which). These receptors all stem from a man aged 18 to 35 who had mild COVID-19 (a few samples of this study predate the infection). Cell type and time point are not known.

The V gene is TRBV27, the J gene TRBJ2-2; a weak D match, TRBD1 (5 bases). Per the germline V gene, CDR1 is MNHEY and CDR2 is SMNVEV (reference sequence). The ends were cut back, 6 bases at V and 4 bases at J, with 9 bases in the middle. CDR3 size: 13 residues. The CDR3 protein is CASRWQGTGELFF. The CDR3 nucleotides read TGTGCCAGCAGATGGCAGGGCACCGGGGAGCTGTTTTTT.

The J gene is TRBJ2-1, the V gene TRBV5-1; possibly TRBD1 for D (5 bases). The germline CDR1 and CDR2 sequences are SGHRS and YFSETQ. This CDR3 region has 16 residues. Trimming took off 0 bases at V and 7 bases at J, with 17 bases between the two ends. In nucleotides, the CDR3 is TGCGCCAGCAGCTTGGCCGAGGACACCCGTCAGAATGAGCAGTTCTTC. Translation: CASSLAEDTRQNEQFF.

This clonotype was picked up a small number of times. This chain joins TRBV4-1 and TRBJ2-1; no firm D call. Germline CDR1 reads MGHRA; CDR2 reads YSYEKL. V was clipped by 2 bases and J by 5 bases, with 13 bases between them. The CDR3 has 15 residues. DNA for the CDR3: TGCGCCAGCAGCCAAACCTTTCTCGGCGACAATGAGCAGTTCTTC. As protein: CASSQTFLGDNEQFF.

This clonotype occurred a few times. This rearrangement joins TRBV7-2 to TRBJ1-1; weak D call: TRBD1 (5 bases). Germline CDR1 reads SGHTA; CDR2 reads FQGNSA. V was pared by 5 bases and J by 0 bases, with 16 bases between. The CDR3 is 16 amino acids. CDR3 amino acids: CASSPILGLLNTEAFF. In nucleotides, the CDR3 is TGTGCCAGCAGCCCGATATTGGGACTTCTGAACACTGAAGCTTTCTTT.

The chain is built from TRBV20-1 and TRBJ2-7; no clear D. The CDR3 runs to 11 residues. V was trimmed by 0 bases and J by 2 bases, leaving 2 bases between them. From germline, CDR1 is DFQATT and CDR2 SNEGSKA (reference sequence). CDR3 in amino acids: CSARETYEQYF. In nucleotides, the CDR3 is TGCAGTGCTAGAGAAACCTACGAGCAGTACTTC.

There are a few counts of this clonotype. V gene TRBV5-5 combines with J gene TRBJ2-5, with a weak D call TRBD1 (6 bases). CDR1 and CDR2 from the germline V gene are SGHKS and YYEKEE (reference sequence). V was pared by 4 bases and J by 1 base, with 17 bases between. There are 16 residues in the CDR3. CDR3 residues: CASSVNPGQIQETQYF. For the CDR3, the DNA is TGTGCCAGCAGCGTCAACCCGGGACAAATCCAAGAGACCCAGTACTTC.

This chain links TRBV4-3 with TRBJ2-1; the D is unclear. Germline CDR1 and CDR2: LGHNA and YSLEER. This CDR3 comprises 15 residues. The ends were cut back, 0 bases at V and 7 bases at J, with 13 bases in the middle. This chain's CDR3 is CASSQEAGWLNEQFF. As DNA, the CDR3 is TGCGCCAGCAGCCAAGAGGCAGGCTGGCTTAATGAGCAGTTCTTC.

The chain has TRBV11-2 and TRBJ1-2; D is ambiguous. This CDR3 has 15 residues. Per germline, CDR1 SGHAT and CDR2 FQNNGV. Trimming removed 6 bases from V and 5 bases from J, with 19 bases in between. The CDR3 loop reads CASRESAGGTYGYTF. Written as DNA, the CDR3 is TGTGCCAGCAGGGAGTCGGCGGGCGGAACTTATGGCTACACCTTC.

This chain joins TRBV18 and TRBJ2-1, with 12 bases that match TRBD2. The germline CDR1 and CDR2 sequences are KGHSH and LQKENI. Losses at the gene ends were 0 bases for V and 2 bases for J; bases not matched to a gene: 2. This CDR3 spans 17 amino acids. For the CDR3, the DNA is TGTGCCAGCTCACCACCCCTAGCGGGGGGGGCCTACAATGAGCAGTTCTTC. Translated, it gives CASSPPLAGGAYNEQFF.

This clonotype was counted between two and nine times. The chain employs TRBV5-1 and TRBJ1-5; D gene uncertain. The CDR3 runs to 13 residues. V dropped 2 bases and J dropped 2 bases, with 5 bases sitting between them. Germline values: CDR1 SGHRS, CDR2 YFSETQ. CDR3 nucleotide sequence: TGCGCCAGCAGCTTCACAGGCAATCAGCCCCAGCATTTT. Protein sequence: CASSFTGNQPQHF.

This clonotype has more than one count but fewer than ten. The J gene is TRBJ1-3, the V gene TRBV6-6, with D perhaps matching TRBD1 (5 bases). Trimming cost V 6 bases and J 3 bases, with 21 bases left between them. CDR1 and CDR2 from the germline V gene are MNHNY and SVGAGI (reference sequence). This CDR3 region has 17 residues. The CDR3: CASRTGRPGRRGNTIYF. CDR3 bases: TGTGCCAGCAGAACTGGGAGGCCGGGGCGGCGTGGAAACACCATATATTTT.

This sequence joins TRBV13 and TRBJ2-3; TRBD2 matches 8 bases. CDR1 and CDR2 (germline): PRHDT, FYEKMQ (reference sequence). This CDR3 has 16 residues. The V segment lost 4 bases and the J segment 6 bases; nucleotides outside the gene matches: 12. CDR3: CASSSPRAGGADTQYF. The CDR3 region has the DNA TGTGCCAGCAGCTCCCCCCGGGCGGGGGGCGCCGATACGCAGTATTTT. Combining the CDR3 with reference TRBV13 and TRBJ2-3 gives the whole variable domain AAGVIQSPRHLIKEKRETATLKCYPIPRHDTVYWYQQGPGQDPQFLISFYEKMQSDKGSIPDRFSAQQFSDYHSELNMSSLELGDSALYFCASSSPRAGGADTQYFGPGTRLTVL.

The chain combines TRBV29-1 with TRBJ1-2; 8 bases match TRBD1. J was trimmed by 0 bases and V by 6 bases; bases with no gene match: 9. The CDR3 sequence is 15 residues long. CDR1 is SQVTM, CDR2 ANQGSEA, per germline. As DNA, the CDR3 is TGCAGCGTCGGAGCGACAGGGGACCCTAACTATGGCTACACCTTC. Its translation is CSVGATGDPNYGYTF.

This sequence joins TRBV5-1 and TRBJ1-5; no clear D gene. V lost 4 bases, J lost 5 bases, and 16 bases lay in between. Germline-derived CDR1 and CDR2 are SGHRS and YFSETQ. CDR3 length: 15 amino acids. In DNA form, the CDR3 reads TGCGCCAGCAGCCCGGACGTCGGTGGGGATCAGCCCCAGCATTTT. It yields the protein CASSPDVGGDQPQHF.

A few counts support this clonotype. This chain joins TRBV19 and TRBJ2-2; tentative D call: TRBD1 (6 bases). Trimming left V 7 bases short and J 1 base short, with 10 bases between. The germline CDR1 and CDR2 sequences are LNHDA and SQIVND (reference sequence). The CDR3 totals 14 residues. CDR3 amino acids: CASTVQGNTGELFF. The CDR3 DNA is TGTGCCAGTACGGTACAGGGGAACACCGGGGAGCTGTTTTTT. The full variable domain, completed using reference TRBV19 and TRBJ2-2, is DGGITQSPKYLFRKEGQNVTLSCEQNLNHDAMYWYRQDPGQGLRLIYYSQIVNDFQKGDIAEGYSVSREKKESFPLTVTSAQKNPTAFYLCASTVQGNTGELFFGEGSRLTVL.

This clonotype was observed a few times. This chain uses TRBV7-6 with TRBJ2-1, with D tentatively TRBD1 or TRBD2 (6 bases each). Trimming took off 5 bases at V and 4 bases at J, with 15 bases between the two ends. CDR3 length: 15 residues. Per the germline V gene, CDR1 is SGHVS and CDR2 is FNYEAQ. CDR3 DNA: TGTGCCAGCAGCCCCGTGGGGGGCCGATACAATGAGCAGTTCTTC. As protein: CASSPVGGRYNEQFF.

CDR3 coding DNA: TGTGCCAGCAGCTTACCAGGGACAGGAGAGACCCAGTACTTC. Protein product: CASSLPGTGETQYF. This chain joins TRBV7-2 and TRBJ2-5; 8 bases are shared with TRBD1. V gave up 2 bases and J gave up 4 bases; unmatched junction bases: 3. The V gene's germline CDR1 is SGHTA and CDR2 FQGNSA. This CDR3 has 14 amino acids.